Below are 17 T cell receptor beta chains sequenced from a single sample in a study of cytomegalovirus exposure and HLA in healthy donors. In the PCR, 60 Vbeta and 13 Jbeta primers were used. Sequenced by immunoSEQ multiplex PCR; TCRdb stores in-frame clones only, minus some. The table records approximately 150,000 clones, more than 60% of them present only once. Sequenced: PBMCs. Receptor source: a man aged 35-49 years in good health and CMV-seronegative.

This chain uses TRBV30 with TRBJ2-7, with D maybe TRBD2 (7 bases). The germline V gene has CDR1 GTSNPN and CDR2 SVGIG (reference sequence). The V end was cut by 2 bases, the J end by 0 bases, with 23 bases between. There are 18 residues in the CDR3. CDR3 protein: CAWSPTSGGLPSSYEQYF. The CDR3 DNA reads TGTGCCTGGAGTCCAACATCGGGGGGCCTCCCTAGCTCCTACGAGCAGTACTTC.

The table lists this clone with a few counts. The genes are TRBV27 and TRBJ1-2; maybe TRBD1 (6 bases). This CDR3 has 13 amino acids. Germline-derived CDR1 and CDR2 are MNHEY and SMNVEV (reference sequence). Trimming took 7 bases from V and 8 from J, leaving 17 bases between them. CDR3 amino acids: CASKNRERSGYTF. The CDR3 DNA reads TGTGCCAGCAAAAACAGGGAACGGAGCGGCTACACCTTC.

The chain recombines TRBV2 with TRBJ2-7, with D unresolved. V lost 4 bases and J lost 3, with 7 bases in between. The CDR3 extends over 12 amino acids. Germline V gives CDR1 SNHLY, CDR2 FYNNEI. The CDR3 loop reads CASSGEIYEQYF. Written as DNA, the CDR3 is TGTGCCAGCAGTGGAGAGATCTACGAGCAGTACTTC.

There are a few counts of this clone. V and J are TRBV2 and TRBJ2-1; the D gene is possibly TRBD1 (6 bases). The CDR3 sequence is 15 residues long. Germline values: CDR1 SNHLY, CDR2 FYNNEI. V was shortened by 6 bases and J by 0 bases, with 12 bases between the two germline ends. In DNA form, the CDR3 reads TGTGCCAGCAGCAGGGACACTGGCTCCTACAATGAGCAGTTCTTC. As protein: CASSRDTGSYNEQFF.

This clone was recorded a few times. The CDR3 loop is CSVDRALTDTQYF. The CDR3, as DNA: TGCAGCGTTGACAGGGCCCTCACAGATACGCAGTATTTT. The chain couples TRBV29-1 to TRBJ2-3; possible D gene TRBD1, 5 bases. V lost 3 bases, J lost 2 bases, and 9 bases lay in between. The CDR3 totals 13 residues. CDR1 is SQVTM and CDR2 is ANQGSEA in the germline V gene.

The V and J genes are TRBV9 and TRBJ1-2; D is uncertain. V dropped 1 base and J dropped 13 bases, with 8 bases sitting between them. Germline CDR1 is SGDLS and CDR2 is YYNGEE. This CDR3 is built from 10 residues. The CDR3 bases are TGTGCCAGCAGCGTACAACGGTCCACCTTC. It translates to CASSVQRSTF.

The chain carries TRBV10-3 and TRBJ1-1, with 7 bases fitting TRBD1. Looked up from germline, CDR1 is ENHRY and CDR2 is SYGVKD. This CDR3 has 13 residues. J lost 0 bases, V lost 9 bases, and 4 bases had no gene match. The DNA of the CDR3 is TGTGCCATTTCGACAGGGTTGAACACTGAAGCTTTCTTT. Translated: CAISTGLNTEAFF.

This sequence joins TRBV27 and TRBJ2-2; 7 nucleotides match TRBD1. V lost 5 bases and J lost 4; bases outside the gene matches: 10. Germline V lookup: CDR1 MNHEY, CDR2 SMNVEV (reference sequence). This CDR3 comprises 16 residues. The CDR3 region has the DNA TGTGCCAGCAGTCCTAGGACAGGCAGAGCCACCGGGGAGCTGTTTTTT. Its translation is CASSPRTGRATGELFF.

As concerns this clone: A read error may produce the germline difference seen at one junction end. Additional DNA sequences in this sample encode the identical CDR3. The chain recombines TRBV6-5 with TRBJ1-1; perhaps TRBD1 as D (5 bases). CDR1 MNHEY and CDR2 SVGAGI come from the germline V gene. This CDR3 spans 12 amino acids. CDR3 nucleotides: TGTGCCAGCAGTTATGAGGGGACTGAAGCTTTTTTT. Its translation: CASSYEGTEAFF.

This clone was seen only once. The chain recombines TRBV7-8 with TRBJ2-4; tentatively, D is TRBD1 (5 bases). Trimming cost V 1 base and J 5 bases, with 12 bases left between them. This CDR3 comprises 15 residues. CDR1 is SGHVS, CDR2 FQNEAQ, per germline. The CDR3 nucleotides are TGTGCCAGCAGCTTAGACAGGATGGCCCAAAACATTCAGTACTTC. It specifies CASSLDRMAQNIQYF.

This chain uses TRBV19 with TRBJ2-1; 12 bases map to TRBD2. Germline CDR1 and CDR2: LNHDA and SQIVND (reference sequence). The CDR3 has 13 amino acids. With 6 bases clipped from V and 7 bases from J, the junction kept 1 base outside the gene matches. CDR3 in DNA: TGTGCCAGTAGACTAGCGGGGGGTAATGAGCAGTTCTTC. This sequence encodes CASRLAGGNEQFF.

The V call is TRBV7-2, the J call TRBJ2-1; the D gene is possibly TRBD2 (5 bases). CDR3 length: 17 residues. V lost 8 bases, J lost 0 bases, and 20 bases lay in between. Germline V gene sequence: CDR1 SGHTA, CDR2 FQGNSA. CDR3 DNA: TGTGCCAGCTCGGGGTCGATCGCGGTGAGCTCCTACAATGAGCAGTTCTTC. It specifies CASSGSIAVSSYNEQFF.

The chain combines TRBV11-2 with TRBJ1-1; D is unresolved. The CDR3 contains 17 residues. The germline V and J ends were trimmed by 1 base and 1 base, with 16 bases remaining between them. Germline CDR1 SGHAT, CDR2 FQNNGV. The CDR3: CASSLGRILAENTEAFF. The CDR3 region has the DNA TGTGCCAGCAGCTTAGGTCGTATATTAGCGGAGAACACTGAAGCTTTCTTT. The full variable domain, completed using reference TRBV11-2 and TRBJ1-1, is EAGVAQSPRYKIIEKRQSVAFWCNPISGHATLYWYQQILGQGPKLLIQFQNNGVVDDSQLPKDRFSAERLKGVDSTLKIQPAKLEDSAVYLCASSLGRILAENTEAFFGQGTRLTVV.

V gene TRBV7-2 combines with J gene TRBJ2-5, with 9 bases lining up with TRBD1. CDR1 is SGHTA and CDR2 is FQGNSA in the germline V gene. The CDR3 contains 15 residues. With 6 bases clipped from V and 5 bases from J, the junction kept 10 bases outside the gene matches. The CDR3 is CASSRTGTGLETQYF. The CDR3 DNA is TGTGCCAGCAGTCGCACCGGGACAGGGTTGGAGACCCAGTACTTC.

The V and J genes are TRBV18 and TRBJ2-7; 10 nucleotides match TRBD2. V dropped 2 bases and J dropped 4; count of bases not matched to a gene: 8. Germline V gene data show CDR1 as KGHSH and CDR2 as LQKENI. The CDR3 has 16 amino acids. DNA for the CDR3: TGTGCCAGCTCACCAAAAGCTAGCGGGGGATCATACGAGCAGTACTTC. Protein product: CASSPKASGGSYEQYF.

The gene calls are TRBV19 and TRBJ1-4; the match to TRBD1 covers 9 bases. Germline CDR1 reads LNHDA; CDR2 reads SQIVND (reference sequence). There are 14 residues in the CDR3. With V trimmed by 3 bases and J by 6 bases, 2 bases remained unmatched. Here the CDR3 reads CASSMGQGYEKLFF. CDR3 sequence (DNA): TGTGCCAGTAGTATGGGACAGGGTTATGAAAAACTGTTTTTT.

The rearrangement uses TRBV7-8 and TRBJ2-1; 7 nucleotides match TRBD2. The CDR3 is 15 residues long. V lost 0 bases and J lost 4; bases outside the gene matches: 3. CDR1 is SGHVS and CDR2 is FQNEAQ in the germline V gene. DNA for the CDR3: TGTGCCAGCAGCTTAGCCCCAGCGGGATACAATGAGCAGTTCTTC. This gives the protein CASSLAPAGYNEQFF.